The clone carrying this T cell receptor beta chain was picked up a small number of times. Its antigen remains unidentified. TCRdb ran MiXCR on the 5' RACE reads and lists one entry per CDR3 protein. The profile shows about 490,000 distinct CDR3 sequences, approximately 14% of them singletons. This CDR3 comprises 14 residues. Germline V gene sequence: CDR1 ENHRY, CDR2 SYGVKD. V lost 7 bases, J lost 1 base, and 12 bases lay in between. The source of the sample is a study of identical twins. Study-wide results and caveats: The models gave estimates that fell short of the out-of-frame TCR alpha sharing seen in monozygotic twins. An excess of low generation probability was shown by twin-shared out-of-frame alpha sequences.

These records were also assigned to another study, of yellow fever vaccine responses in identical twins.

This TCR derives from a woman aged 18-29 years in good health. The rearrangement uses TRBV10-3 and TRBJ2-3; D is possibly TRBD1 (6 bases). Material: CD4+ T cells sorted from blood. The DNA for the CDR3 is TGTGCCATCAACTCAGGGGCCCGCACAGATACGCAGTATTTT. This encodes CAINSGARTDTQYF.